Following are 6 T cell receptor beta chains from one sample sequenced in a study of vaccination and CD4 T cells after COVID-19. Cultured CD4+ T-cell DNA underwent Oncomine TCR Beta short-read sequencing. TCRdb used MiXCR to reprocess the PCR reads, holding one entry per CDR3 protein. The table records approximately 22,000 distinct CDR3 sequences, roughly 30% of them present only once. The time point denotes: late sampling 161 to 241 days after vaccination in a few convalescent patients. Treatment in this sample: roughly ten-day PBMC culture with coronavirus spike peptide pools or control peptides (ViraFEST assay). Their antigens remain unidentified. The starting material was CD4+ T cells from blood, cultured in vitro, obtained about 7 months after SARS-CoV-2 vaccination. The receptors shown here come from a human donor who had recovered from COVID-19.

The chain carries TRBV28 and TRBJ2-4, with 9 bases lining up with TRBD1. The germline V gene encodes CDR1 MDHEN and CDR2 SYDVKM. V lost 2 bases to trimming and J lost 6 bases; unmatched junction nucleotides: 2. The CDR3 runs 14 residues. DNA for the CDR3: TGTGCCAGCAGTTTAAGACAGGGGGGAAACATTCAGTACTTC. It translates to CASSLRQGGNIQYF.

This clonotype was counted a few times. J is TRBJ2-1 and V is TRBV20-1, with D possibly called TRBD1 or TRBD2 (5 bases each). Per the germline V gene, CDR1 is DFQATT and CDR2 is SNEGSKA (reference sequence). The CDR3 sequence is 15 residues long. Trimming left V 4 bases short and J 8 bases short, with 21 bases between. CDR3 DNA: TGCAGTGCTAAAGACCTAGCAGGGATGCGAGATGAGCAGTTCTTC. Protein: CSAKDLAGMRDEQFF.

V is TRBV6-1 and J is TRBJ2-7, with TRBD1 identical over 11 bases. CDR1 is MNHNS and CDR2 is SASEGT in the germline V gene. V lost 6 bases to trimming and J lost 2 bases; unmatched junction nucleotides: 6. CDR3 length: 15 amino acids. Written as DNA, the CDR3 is TGTGCCAGCAGACCGGACAGGGGGCAAGCCTACGAGCAGTACTTC. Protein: CASRPDRGQAYEQYF.

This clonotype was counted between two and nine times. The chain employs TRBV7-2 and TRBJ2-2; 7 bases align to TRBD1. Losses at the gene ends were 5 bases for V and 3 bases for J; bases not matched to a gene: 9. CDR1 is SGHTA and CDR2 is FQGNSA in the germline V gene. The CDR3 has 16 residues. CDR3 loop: CASSPKPGQYTGELFF. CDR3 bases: TGTGCCAGCAGCCCAAAACCGGGACAGTACACCGGGGAGCTGTTTTTT.

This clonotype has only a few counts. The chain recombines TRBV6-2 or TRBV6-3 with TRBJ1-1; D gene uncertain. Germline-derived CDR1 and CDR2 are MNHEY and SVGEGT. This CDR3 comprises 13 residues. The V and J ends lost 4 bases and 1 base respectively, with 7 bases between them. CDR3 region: CASSSDGNTEAFF. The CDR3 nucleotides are TGTGCCAGCAGTTCGGACGGGAACACTGAAGCTTTCTTT.

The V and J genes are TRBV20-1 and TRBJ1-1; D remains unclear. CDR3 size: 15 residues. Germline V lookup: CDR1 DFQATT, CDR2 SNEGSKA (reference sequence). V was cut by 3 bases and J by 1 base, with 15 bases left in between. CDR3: CSASLALIGNTEAFF. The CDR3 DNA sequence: TGCAGTGCTAGTTTAGCTTTGATTGGGAACACTGAAGCTTTCTTT.